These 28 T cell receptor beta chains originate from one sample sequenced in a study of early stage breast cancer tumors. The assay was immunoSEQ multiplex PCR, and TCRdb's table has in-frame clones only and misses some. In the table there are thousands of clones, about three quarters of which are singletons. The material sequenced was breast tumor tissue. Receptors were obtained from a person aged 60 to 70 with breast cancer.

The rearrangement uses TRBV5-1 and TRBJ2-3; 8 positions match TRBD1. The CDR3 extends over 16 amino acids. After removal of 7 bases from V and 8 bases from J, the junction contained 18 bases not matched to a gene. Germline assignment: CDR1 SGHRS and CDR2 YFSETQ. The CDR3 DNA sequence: TGCGCCAGCTGGACAGGGCGCTACCGCGAGGGGAGTACGCAGTATTTT. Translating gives CASWTGRYREGSTQYF. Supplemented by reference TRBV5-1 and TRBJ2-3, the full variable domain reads KAGVTQTPRYLIKTRGQQVTLSCSPISGHRSVSWYQQTPGQGLQFLFEYFSETQRNKGNFPGRFSGRQFSNSRSEMNVSTLELGDSALYLCASWTGRYREGSTQYFGPGTRLTVL.

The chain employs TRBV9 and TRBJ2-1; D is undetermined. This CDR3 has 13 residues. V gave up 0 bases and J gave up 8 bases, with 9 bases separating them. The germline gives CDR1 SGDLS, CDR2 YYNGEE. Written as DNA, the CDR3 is TGTGCCAGCAGCGTAGGTAGTACCTATGAGCAGTTCTTC. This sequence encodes CASSVGSTYEQFF. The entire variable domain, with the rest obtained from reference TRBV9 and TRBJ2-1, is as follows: DSGVTQTPKHLITATGQRVTLRCSPRSGDLSVYWYQQSLDQGLQFLIQYYNGEERAKGNILERFSAQQFPDLHSELNLSSLELGDSALYFCASSVGSTYEQFFGPGTRLTVL.

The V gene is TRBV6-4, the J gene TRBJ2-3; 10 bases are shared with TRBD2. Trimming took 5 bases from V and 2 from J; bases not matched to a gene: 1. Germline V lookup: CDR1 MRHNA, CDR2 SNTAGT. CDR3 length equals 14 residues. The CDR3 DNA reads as TGTGCCAGCAGTAGCGGGGGGGCCACAGATACGCAGTATTTT. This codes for CASSSGGATDTQYF.

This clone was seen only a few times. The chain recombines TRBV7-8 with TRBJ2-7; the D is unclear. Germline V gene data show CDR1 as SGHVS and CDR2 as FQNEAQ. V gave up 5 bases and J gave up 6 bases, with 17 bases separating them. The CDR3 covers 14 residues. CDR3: CASSLGPPSAEQYF. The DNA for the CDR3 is TGTGCCAGCAGCCTGGGCCCCCCTAGTGCCGAGCAGTACTTC.

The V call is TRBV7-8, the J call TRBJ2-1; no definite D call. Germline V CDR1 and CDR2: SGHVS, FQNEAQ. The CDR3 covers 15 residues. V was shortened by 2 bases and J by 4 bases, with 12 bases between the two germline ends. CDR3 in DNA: TGTGCCAGCAGCTTAATAGCTCCCCGGTACAATGAGCAGTTCTTC. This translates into CASSLIAPRYNEQFF. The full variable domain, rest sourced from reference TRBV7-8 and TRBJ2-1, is GAGVSQSPRYKVAKRGQDVALRCDPISGHVSLFWYQQALGQGPEFLTYFQNEAQLDKSGLPSDRFFAERPEGSVSTLKIQRTQQEDSAVYLCASSLIAPRYNEQFFGPGTRLTVL.

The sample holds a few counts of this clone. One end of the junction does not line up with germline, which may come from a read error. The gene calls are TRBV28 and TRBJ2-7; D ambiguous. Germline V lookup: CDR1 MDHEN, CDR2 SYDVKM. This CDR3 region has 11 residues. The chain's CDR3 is CASSPGRFNFF. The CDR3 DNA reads TGTGCCAGCAGCCCGGGTCGGTTCAACTTCTTC. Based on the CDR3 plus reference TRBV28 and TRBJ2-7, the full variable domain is DVKVTQSSRYLVKRTGEKVFLECVQDMDHENMFWYRQDPGLGLRLIYFSYDVKMKEKGDIPEGYSVSREKKERFSLILESASTNQTSMYLCASSPGRFNFFGPGTRLTVT.

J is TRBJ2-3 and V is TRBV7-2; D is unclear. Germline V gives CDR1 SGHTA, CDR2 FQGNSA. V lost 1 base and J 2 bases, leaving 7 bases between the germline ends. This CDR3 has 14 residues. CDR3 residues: CASSLVLLTDTQYF. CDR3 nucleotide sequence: TGTGCCAGCAGCTTAGTCCTCCTCACAGATACGCAGTATTTT.

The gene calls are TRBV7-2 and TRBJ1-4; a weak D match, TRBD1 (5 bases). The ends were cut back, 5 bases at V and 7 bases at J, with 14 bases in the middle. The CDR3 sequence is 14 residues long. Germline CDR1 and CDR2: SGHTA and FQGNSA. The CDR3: CASSVRRDGEKLFF. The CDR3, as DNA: TGTGCCAGCAGCGTACGCAGGGACGGTGAAAAACTGTTTTTT. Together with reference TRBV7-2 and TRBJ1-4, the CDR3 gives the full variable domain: GAGVSQSPSNKVTEKGKDVELRCDPISGHTALYWYRQSLGQGLEFLIYFQGNSAPDKSGLPSDRFSAERTGGSVSTLTIQRTQQEDSAVYLCASSVRRDGEKLFFGSGTQLSVL.

The CDR3 here is CSVPVGGQPNTEAFF. Written as DNA, the CDR3 is TGCAGCGTGCCCGTGGGGGGGCAGCCGAACACTGAAGCTTTCTTT. The chain has TRBV29-1 and TRBJ1-1, with D perhaps TRBD1 (6 bases). V gave up 6 bases and J gave up 1 base, with 18 bases separating them. CDR1 is SQVTM and CDR2 is ANQGSEA in the germline V gene. The CDR3 totals 15 residues.

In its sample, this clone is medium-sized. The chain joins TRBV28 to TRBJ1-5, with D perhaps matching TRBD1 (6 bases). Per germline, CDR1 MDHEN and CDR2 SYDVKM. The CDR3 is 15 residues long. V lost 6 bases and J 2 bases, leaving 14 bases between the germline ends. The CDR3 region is CASRYGGRGNQPQHF. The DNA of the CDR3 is TGTGCCAGCAGATACGGGGGGCGCGGCAATCAGCCCCAGCATTTT.

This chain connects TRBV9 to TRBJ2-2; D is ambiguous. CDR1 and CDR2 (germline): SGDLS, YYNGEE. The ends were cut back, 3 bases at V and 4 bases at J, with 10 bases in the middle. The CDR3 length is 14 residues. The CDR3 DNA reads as TGTGCCAGCAGCGGTGGCTTCAGCACCGGGGAGCTGTTTTTT. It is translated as CASSGGFSTGELFF. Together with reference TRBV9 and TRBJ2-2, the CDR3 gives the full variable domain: DSGVTQTPKHLITATGQRVTLRCSPRSGDLSVYWYQQSLDQGLQFLIQYYNGEERAKGNILERFSAQQFPDLHSELNLSSLELGDSALYFCASSGGFSTGELFFGEGSRLTVL.

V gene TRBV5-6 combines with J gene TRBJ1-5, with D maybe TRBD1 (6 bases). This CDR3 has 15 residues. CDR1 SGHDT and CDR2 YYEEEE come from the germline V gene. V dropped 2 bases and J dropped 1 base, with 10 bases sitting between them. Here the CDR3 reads CASSFGGGSNQPQHF. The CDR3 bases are TGTGCCAGCAGCTTCGGAGGGGGGAGCAATCAGCCCCAGCATTTT.

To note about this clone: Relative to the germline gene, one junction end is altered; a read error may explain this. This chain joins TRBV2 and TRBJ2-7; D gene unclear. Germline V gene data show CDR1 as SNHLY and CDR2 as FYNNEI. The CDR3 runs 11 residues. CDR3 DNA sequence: TGTGCCAGCAGTGACAAATACGAGCAGTGCTTC. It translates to CASSDKYEQCF.

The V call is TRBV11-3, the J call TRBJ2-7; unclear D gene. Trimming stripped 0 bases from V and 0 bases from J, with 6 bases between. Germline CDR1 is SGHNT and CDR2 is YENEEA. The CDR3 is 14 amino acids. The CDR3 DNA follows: TGTGCCAGCAGCTTAGATTGGAGCTCCTACGAGCAGTACTTC. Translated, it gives CASSLDWSSYEQYF.

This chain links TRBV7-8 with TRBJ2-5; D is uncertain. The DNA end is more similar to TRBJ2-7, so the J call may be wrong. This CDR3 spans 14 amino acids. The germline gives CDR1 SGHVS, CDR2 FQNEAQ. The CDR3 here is CASSSRAVSYEQYF. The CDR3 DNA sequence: TGTGCCAGCAGCTCCCGGGCCGTCTCCTACGAGCAGTACTTC.

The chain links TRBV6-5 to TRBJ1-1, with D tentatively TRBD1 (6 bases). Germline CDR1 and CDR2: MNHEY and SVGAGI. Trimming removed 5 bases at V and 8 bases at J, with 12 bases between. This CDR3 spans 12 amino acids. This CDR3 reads CASSVLTGEAFF. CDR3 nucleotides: TGTGCCAGCAGTGTCCTTACAGGGGAAGCTTTCTTT.

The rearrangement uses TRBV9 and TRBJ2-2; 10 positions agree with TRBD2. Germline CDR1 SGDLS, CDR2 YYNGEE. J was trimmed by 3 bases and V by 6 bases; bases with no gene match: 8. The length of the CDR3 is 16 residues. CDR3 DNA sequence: TGTGCCAGCATCAACGGACTAGCGGAGGACACCGGGGAGCTGTTTTTT. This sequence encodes CASINGLAEDTGELFF.

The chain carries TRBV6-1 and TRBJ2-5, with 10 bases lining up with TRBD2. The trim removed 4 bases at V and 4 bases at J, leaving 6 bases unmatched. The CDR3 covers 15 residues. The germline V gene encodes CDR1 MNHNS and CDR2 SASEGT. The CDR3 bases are TGTGCCAGCAGTGCCTCTAGCGGGGGTTCAGAGACCCAGTACTTC. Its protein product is CASSASSGGSETQYF.

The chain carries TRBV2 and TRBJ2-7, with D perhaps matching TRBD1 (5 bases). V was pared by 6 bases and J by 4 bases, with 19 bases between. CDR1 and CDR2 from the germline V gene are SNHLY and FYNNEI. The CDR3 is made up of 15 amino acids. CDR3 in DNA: TGTGCCAGCAGATCGGACATCCCAGCCGATTACGAGCAGTACTTC. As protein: CASRSDIPADYEQYF.

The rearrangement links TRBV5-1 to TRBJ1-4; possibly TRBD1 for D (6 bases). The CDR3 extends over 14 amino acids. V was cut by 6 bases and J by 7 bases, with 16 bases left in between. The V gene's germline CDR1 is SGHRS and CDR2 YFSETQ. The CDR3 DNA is TGCGCCAGCAAACAGGGAGGGGGAAGTGAAAAACTGTTTTTT. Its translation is CASKQGGGSEKLFF.

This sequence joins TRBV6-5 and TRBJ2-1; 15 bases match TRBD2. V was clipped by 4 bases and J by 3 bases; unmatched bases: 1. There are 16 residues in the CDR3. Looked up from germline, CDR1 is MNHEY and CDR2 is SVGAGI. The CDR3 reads CASSWTSGGDYNEQFF. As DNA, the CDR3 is TGTGCCAGCAGTTGGACTAGCGGGGGGGACTACAATGAGCAGTTCTTC.

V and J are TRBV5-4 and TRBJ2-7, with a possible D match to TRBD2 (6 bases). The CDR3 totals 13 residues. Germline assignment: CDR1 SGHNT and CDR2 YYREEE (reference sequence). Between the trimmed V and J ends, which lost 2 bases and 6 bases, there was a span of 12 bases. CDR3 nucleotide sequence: TGTGCCAGCAGCTTTGGGGGGACTGGCGAGCAGTACTTC. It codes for CASSFGGTGEQYF.

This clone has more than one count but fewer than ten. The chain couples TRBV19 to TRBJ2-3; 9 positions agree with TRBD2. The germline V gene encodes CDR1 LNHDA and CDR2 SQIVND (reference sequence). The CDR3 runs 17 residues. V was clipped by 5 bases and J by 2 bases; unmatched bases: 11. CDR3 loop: CASSSRAAGGPTDTQYF. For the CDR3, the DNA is TGTGCCAGTAGTTCCAGGGCAGCGGGAGGACCCACAGATACGCAGTATTTT.

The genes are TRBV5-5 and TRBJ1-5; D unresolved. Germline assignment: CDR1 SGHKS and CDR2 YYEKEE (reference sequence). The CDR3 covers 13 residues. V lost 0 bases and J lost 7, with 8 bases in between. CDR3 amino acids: CASSLVPIQPQHF. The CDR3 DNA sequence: TGTGCCAGCAGCTTGGTTCCGATACAGCCCCAGCATTTT.

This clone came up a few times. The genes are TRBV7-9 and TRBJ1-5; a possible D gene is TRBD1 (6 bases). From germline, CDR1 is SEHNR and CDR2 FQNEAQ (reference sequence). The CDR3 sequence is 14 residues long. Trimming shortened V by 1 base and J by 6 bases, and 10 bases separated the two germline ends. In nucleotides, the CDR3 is TGTGCCAGCAGCTTAGTGGGGGCGGGTCAGCCCCAGCATTTT. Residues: CASSLVGAGQPQHF.

This CDR3 is CASKGLGYEQYF. In nucleotides, the CDR3 is TGTGCCTCCAAGGGGCTGGGATACGAGCAGTACTTC. The V call is TRBV30, the J call TRBJ2-7; weak D call: TRBD1 (5 bases). V lost 7 bases and J lost 4, with 14 bases in between. Germline V CDR1 and CDR2: GTSNPN, SVGIG (reference sequence). CDR3 length: 12 residues. Supplemented by reference TRBV30 and TRBJ2-7, the full variable domain reads SQTIHQWPATLVQPVGSPLSLECTVEGTSNPNLYWYRQAAGRGLQLLFYSVGIGQISSEVPQNLSASRPQDRQFILSSKKLLLSDSGFYLCASKGLGYEQYFGPGTRLTVT.

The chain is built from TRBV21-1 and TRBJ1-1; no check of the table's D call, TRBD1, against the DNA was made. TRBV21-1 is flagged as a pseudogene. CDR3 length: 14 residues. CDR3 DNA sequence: TGTGCCAGCAGCAAAATCGACAGGGACCCCGAAGCTTTCTTT. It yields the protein CASSKIDRDPEAFF.

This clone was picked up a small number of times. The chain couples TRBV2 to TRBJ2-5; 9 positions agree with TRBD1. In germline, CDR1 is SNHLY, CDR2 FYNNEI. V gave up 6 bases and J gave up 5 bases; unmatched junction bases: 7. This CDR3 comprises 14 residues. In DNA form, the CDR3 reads TGTGCCAGCAGCGCGGACAGGGGTTGGGAGACCCAGTACTTC. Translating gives CASSADRGWETQYF.